The source of this T cell receptor beta chain is a study of shared T cell receptors in the human thymus. Assay used: immunoSEQ multiplex PCR; TCRdb lists only in-frame clones, some missing. The sample lists hundreds of thousands of clones; roughly 90% were seen once. The data also belong to a second study, concerning human thymus T cells.

The TCR originated in a boy less than two years old with a congenital heart defect. Sequencing was carried out using thymocytes.

Written as DNA, the CDR3 is TGTGCCAGCAGCTTGGACAGGCCGAACTATTTCTATGGCTACACCTTC. It yields the protein CASSLDRPNYFYGYTF. The rearrangement joins TRBV11-2 to TRBJ1-2; 7 positions agree with TRBD1. Germline V gives CDR1 SGHAT, CDR2 FQNNGV. The CDR3 totals 16 residues. V trimming: 3 bases; J trimming: 4 bases; junction bases outside the gene matches: 11.